This T cell receptor beta chain was captured in a study of T cell responses to AZD1222 COVID-19 vaccine. Study-wide results and limits: With two AZD1222 doses given, Spike-specific TCR breadth and depth both rose. Variant regions that are unmutated are reportedly the target of nearly half of spike-specific TCRs.

This CDR3 has 14 residues. Trimming cost V 2 bases and J 5 bases, with 9 bases left between them. Germline values: CDR1 ENHRY, CDR2 SYGVKD. Concerning this clone itself: Its target is not known.

Clones were sequenced by immunoSEQ multiplex PCR, and TCRdb holds only the in-frame ones, with some missing. The sample includes about 120,000 clones, approximately 90% seen only once; the top ten take more than 1%. The sample was peripheral blood, taken 28 days after the second AZD1222 dose. This chain uses TRBV10-3 with TRBJ1-4; a possible D gene is TRBD1 (5 bases). The origin of this receptor is an adult who received the AZD1222 COVID-19 vaccine. CDR3 sequence: CAISETGRNEKLFF. As DNA, the CDR3 is TGTGCCATCAGTGAGACGGGACGGAATGAAAAACTGTTTTTT.